Listed below are T cell receptor beta chains from one sample, sequenced in a study of cytomegalovirus exposure and HLA in healthy donors. The repertoire was sequenced with immunoSEQ multiplex PCR; TCRdb's copy has only in-frame clones and lacks some. The data show approximately 75,000 clones, with 74% seen just once and 11% held by the top ten. Sequencing was carried out using PBMCs. These receptors were taken from a woman aged 60-70 years in good health and CMV-seropositive. CDR3s leave out the opening cysteine and the closing phenylalanine or tryptophan. The order of the fields is CDR3 length, V gene, J gene, CDR3 protein.

cdr3_length: 13; v_call: TRBV6-1; j_call: TRBJ1-1; cdr3_aa: ASMVRTALNTEAF
cdr3_length: 12; v_call: TRBV30; j_call: TRBJ2-7; cdr3_aa: AWSATGGLYEQY
cdr3_length: 11; v_call: TRBV18; j_call: TRBJ2-5; cdr3_aa: ASSPPSEETQY
cdr3_length: 13; v_call: TRBV9; j_call: TRBJ2-7; cdr3_aa: ASSAGLAPTYEQY
cdr3_length: 12; v_call: TRBV5-8; j_call: TRBJ2-5; cdr3_aa: ASSLGEAQETQY
cdr3_length: 13; v_call: TRBV25-1; j_call: TRBJ2-3; cdr3_aa: ASSEGGTSTDTQY
cdr3_length: 11; v_call: TRBV29-1; j_call: TRBJ2-3; cdr3_aa: SVTQGIGDTQY
cdr3_length: 12; v_call: TRBV27; j_call: TRBJ1-2; cdr3_aa: ASRATGENYGYT
cdr3_length: 13; v_call: TRBV30; j_call: TRBJ1-5; cdr3_aa: AWSVTVRGNQPQH
cdr3_length: 15; v_call: TRBV7-6; j_call: TRBJ2-1; cdr3_aa: ASSSPTQRGRHNEQF
cdr3_length: 13; v_call: TRBV5-1; j_call: TRBJ1-1; cdr3_aa: ASSLSTGMNTEAF
cdr3_length: 14; v_call: TRBV15; j_call: TRBJ1-3; cdr3_aa: ATSRGGAAWGNTIY
cdr3_length: 13; v_call: TRBV5-1; j_call: TRBJ2-1; cdr3_aa: ASSVSGTSGNEQF
cdr3_length: 12; v_call: TRBV30; j_call: TRBJ1-3; cdr3_aa: AWSVPGAGNTIY
cdr3_length: 14; v_call: TRBV7-2; j_call: TRBJ2-2; cdr3_aa: ASSPRTTWGTGELF
cdr3_length: 14; v_call: TRBV7-9; j_call: TRBJ1-1; cdr3_aa: ASSLGTGTTNTEAF
cdr3_length: 11; v_call: TRBV5-4; j_call: TRBJ1-1; cdr3_aa: ASSSRGAPEAF
cdr3_length: 15; v_call: TRBV9; j_call: TRBJ2-5; cdr3_aa: ASSASTGVGVGETQY
cdr3_length: 15; v_call: TRBV4-2; j_call: TRBJ2-7; cdr3_aa: ASSQDPLAGGQDEQY
cdr3_length: 12; v_call: TRBV6-1; j_call: TRBJ1-2; cdr3_aa: ASSEKQANYGYT
cdr3_length: 14; v_call: TRBV5-1; j_call: TRBJ2-2; cdr3_aa: ASSPRTGSNTGELF
cdr3_length: 14; v_call: TRBV23-1; j_call: TRBJ1-4; cdr3_aa: ASSQSRGQSNEKLF
cdr3_length: 14; v_call: TRBV5-1; j_call: TRBJ2-1; cdr3_aa: ASSLGPGQRYNEQF
cdr3_length: 11; v_call: TRBV6-1; j_call: TRBJ1-5; cdr3_aa: ASQTDSNQPQH
cdr3_length: 12; v_call: TRBV29-1; j_call: TRBJ2-1; cdr3_aa: SVEFTSGYNEQF
cdr3_length: 12; v_call: TRBV29-1; j_call: TRBJ2-7; cdr3_aa: SVEVAGEAYEQY
cdr3_length: 10; v_call: TRBV25-1; j_call: TRBJ1-2; cdr3_aa: ASREGASGYT
cdr3_length: 12; v_call: TRBV5-5; j_call: TRBJ1-6; cdr3_aa: ASSLWENNSPLH
cdr3_length: 11; v_call: TRBV5-1; j_call: TRBJ2-7; cdr3_aa: ASSHGTPYEQY
cdr3_length: 12; v_call: TRBV10-3; j_call: TRBJ1-1; cdr3_aa: AIRGTGVQTEAF
cdr3_length: 11; v_call: TRBV5-1; j_call: TRBJ2-3; cdr3_aa: ASRQGSTDTQY
cdr3_length: 13; v_call: TRBV27; j_call: TRBJ1-2; cdr3_aa: ASSLRGTGGVGYT
cdr3_length: 11; v_call: TRBV29-1; j_call: TRBJ2-3; cdr3_aa: SVEVTSKDTQY
cdr3_length: 13; v_call: TRBV18; j_call: TRBJ2-1; cdr3_aa: ASSPTRGSYNEQF
cdr3_length: 14; v_call: TRBV10-1; j_call: TRBJ2-3; cdr3_aa: ASSPRRGGRTDTQY
cdr3_length: 12; v_call: TRBV2; j_call: TRBJ1-5; cdr3_aa: ASRLQGGNQPQH
cdr3_length: 12; v_call: TRBV6-1; j_call: TRBJ2-1; cdr3_aa: ASSDRLAVNEQF
cdr3_length: 13; v_call: TRBV10-3; j_call: TRBJ2-1; cdr3_aa: AISEGQSSYNEQF